The 16 T cell receptor beta chains reported below all come from one sample, sequenced in a study of CD8 T cells in ankylosing spondylitis. The study, taken as a whole, reports: Made up of eight highly homologous variants, a TCR beta motif appeared characteristic of ankylosing spondylitis blood.

What these receptors recognize is not known. Each CDR3 protein is one row after TCRdb ran MiXCR on the 5' RACE reads. Of fewer than 400,000 distinct CDR3 sequences listed, about a fifth were seen once; the top ten hold approximately 16%. Sequencing used blood, either unsorted or a sorted T cell fraction (not recorded which). The receptors come from a male donor with ankylosing spondylitis.

J is TRBJ2-7 and V is TRBV7-2, with 9 bases fitting TRBD2. Germline CDR1 is SGHTA and CDR2 is FQGNSA. Trimming removed 4 bases from V and 4 bases from J; junction bases left unmatched: 14. CDR3 size: 17 residues. The CDR3 here is CASSSQTSGHSWYEQYF. The CDR3 DNA reads as TGTGCCAGCAGCTCCCAGACTAGCGGCCATAGCTGGTACGAGCAGTACTTC.

The chain employs TRBV6-5 and TRBJ1-5; D remains ambiguous. V dropped 1 base and J dropped 1 base, with 8 bases sitting between them. The V gene's germline CDR1 is MNHEY and CDR2 SVGAGI. CDR3 length equals 15 residues. In nucleotides, the CDR3 is TGTGCCAGCAGTTACTTTGGGCTCAGCAATCAGCCCCAGCATTTT. It translates to CASSYFGLSNQPQHF.

This clonotype showed up many times. This chain joins TRBV7-8 and TRBJ2-5; weak D call: TRBD2 (6 bases). Trimming removed 1 base from V and 4 bases from J, with 10 bases in between. The CDR3 is made up of 14 amino acids. From germline, CDR1 is SGHVS and CDR2 FQNEAQ. The CDR3 sequence is CASSLGGRLETQYF. CDR3 bases: TGTGCCAGCAGCTTAGGGGGGAGGTTAGAGACCCAGTACTTC.

This clonotype was found once. The rearrangement links TRBV3-1 to TRBJ1-3; maybe TRBD1 (5 bases). This CDR3 is 16 amino acids long. V was shortened by 1 base and J by 0 bases, with 10 bases between the two germline ends. Germline CDR1 LGHDT, CDR2 YNNKEL (reference sequence). CDR3 sequence (DNA): TGTGCCAGCAGCCAAGCTTCAGGGTCCTCTGGAAACACCATATATTTT. Translated: CASSQASGSSGNTIYF.

The genes are TRBV3-1 and TRBJ2-5, with D possibly TRBD2 on 5 matching bases. V gave up 8 bases and J gave up 5 bases, with 21 bases separating them. The CDR3 has 15 residues. The germline gives CDR1 LGHDT, CDR2 YNNKEL (reference sequence). In DNA, the CDR3 is TGTGCCAGCGCCCCACGGGGATTGAAATTGGAGACCCAGTACTTC. It specifies CASAPRGLKLETQYF.

The chain uses TRBV29-1 and TRBJ2-5, with D perhaps given as TRBD1 or TRBD2 (6 bases each). CDR3 length equals 13 residues. V was cut by 7 bases and J by 5 bases, with 17 bases left in between. The germline CDR1 and CDR2 sequences are SQVTM and ANQGSEA. The CDR3 is CSAKPGAGETQYF. The CDR3 nucleotides read TGCAGCGCCAAGCCGGGGGCTGGGGAGACCCAGTACTTC.

This clonotype was recorded a few times. This chain connects TRBV5-1 to TRBJ2-1; 7 positions match TRBD2. Germline CDR1 SGHRS, CDR2 YFSETQ. The CDR3 contains 14 residues. The J segment lost 6 bases and the V segment lost 4 bases, leaving 7 bases of the junction unmatched. CDR3 sequence reads: CASSPGGLVNEQFF. CDR3 nucleotide sequence: TGCGCCAGCAGCCCGGGAGGTCTTGTCAATGAGCAGTTCTTC.

The J gene is TRBJ1-1, the V gene TRBV11-3; a weak D match, TRBD1 (5 bases). V was clipped by 5 bases and J by 11 bases, with 21 bases between them. This CDR3 region has 14 residues. Germline loops: CDR1 SGHNT, CDR2 YENEEA. The CDR3 here is CASSPARGREGAFF. CDR3 sequence (DNA): TGTGCCAGCAGCCCAGCCCGGGGCCGCGAAGGGGCTTTCTTT. The whole variable domain, filled in from reference TRBV11-3 and TRBJ1-1, reads EAGVVQSPRYKIIEKKQPVAFWCNPISGHNTLYWYLQNLGQGPELLIRYENEEAVDDSQLPKDRFSAERLKGVDSTLKIQPAELGDSAVYLCASSPARGREGAFFGQGTRLTVV.

The sample holds a few counts of this clonotype. The chain links TRBV28 to TRBJ2-7, with 9 bases identical to TRBD1. The CDR3 runs to 14 residues. Trimming cost V 6 bases and J 4 bases; bases outside gene matches: 7. Germline V gene sequence: CDR1 MDHEN, CDR2 SYDVKM. The CDR3: CASRSGQGLYEQYF. In DNA, the CDR3 is TGTGCCAGCAGGTCGGGACAGGGATTATACGAGCAGTACTTC.

In its sample, this clonotype was seen a few times. The V and J genes are TRBV20-1 and TRBJ2-1, with D unresolved. Between the trimmed V and J ends, which lost 6 bases and 3 bases, there was a span of 9 bases. CDR3 length: 12 amino acids. CDR1 DFQATT and CDR2 SNEGSKA come from the germline V gene (reference sequence). CDR3 DNA sequence: TGCAGTGCCGCCGTTGACTACAATGAGCAGTTCTTC. The encoded protein is CSAAVDYNEQFF.

This chain uses TRBV5-1 with TRBJ1-1, with no clear D. The CDR3 runs to 11 residues. Trimming shortened V by 6 bases and J by 2 bases, and 5 bases separated the two germline ends. Per germline, CDR1 SGHRS and CDR2 YFSETQ. CDR3 coding DNA: TGCGCCAGCAAACAAAACACTGAAGCTTTCTTT. Translated, it gives CASKQNTEAFF.

The chain couples TRBV20-1 to TRBJ2-7; D call uncertain. Looked up from germline, CDR1 is DFQATT and CDR2 is SNEGSKA (reference sequence). V dropped 0 bases and J dropped 3 bases, with 9 bases sitting between them. The CDR3 is made up of 13 amino acids. CDR3 in amino acids: CSARDHQHYEQYF. CDR3 nucleotides: TGCAGTGCTAGAGATCACCAACACTACGAGCAGTACTTC.

V gene TRBV29-1 combines with J gene TRBJ2-3, with 9 bases identical to TRBD2. The V gene's germline CDR1 is SQVTM and CDR2 ANQGSEA. Losses at the gene ends were 4 bases for V and 1 base for J; bases not matched to a gene: 6. This CDR3 contains 15 residues. CDR3 nucleotide sequence: TGCAGCGTTGCCCAGACTAGCGGACGCACAGATACGCAGTATTTT. It yields the protein CSVAQTSGRTDTQYF.

The sample holds a few counts of this clonotype. The genes are TRBV12-3 or TRBV12-4 and TRBJ2-2; 9 nucleotides align to TRBD2. V was clipped by 5 bases and J by 6 bases; unmatched bases: 10. CDR3 length equals 16 residues. The CDR3 loop reads CASSPQTRLAAGELFF. CDR3 bases: TGTGCCAGCAGTCCCCAGACTAGACTAGCGGCCGGGGAGCTGTTTTTT.

This clonotype came up many times. This chain uses TRBV4-3 with TRBJ1-4; weak D call: TRBD1 (5 bases). CDR3 length: 13 amino acids. V gave up 1 base and J gave up 6 bases, with 6 bases separating them. CDR1 LGHNA and CDR2 YSLEER come from the germline V gene. Here the CDR3 reads CASSQVQDEKLFF. The CDR3, as DNA: TGCGCCAGCAGCCAAGTACAGGATGAAAAACTGTTTTTT.

This clonotype turned up a few times. The rearrangement uses TRBV20-1 and TRBJ1-1, with 8 positions matching TRBD1. V dropped 0 bases and J dropped 1; count of bases not matched to a gene: 1. The CDR3 spans 14 residues. In germline, CDR1 is DFQATT, CDR2 SNEGSKA (reference sequence). The CDR3 region has the DNA TGCAGTGCTAGAGATCAGGGGGCGAACACTGAAGCTTTCTTT. Translation: CSARDQGANTEAFF.